Reported below is one T cell receptor (beta chain). Its matching antigen is unknown. CDR3 size: 15 residues. Trimming took off 3 bases at V and 8 bases at J, with 17 bases between the two ends. Germline V gives CDR1 SGDLS, CDR2 YYNGEE. The data stem from a study of cytomegalovirus exposure and HLA in healthy donors. Study results and limitations: Some highly shared sequence variants likely arose as a pipeline artifact.

PCR employed 60 Vbeta and 13 Jbeta primers. The method was immunoSEQ multiplex PCR; TCRdb's version includes in-frame clones alone and lacks a portion of them. The data contain roughly 120,000 clones, around 69% of them seen just once; the ten biggest clones take up about 7.9%. This sequence originates from a woman between 40 and 55 years old in good health and CMV-seropositive. The V gene is TRBV9, the J gene TRBJ1-4; maybe TRBD1 (5 bases). The specimen sequenced was PBMCs. CDR3 protein: CASSGRDSEWEKLFF. CDR3 sequence (DNA): TGTGCCAGCAGCGGCCGGGACTCAGAATGGGAAAAACTGTTTTTT.